What follows are 24 T cell receptor beta chains derived from one specimen sequenced in a study of blood T cells in healthy people across ages (dated by TCRdb to about 2015). Receptors were amplified or captured by 5' RACE. The instrument was an Illumina HiSeq 2500. A second roughly 7 to 12 cycle PCR used a sample-barcoded 5' primer and a J-beta primer mix. TCRdb handled the public reads itself, with Q25 trimming in fastp and clone calling in MiXCR, and kept productive beta chains. Rows matching on CDR3 protein sequence are summarized as one entry with the most common DNA and genes. Recorded for this sample are about 1,800,000 distinct CDR3 sequences; 28% of them occurred a single time. The ten largest clones represent 7.7% of the sample. Material for sequencing was blood. Every receptor here comes from a woman aged 30 to 39 in good health.

This clonotype was counted a few times. The chain carries TRBV20-1 and TRBJ2-7; the match to TRBD2 covers 7 bases. Germline-derived CDR1 and CDR2 are DFQATT and SNEGSKA (reference sequence). J gave up 4 bases and V 0 bases, and 0 bases lay outside the gene matches. This CDR3 has 12 residues. The DNA for the CDR3 is TGCAGTGCTAGAGAGCGGGAGTACGAGCAGTACTTC. It codes for CSAREREYEQYF.

The chain employs TRBV9 and TRBJ1-5, with D tentatively TRBD1 (5 bases). Germline V gene sequence: CDR1 SGDLS, CDR2 YYNGEE. This CDR3 contains 16 residues. Deletions cut 0 bases from V and 4 bases from J, with 14 bases between. Here the CDR3 DNA reads TGTGCCAGCAGCGTAGTAGGAGGGACCGGTAATCAGCCCCAGCATTTT. Translating it yields CASSVVGGTGNQPQHF.

Regarding this clonotype: A much larger clone is a single base away; this may be a read error. This chain links TRBV20-1 with TRBJ2-7, with D uncertain. Per the germline V gene, CDR1 is DFQATT and CDR2 is SNEGSKA (reference sequence). This CDR3 has 12 residues. For the CDR3, the DNA is TGCAGGGCTAGTGAGACCTCCTACGAGCAGTACTTC. Translated, it gives CRASETSYEQYF.

There are a few counts of this clonotype. The V call is TRBV5-1, the J call TRBJ1-4; no firm D call. The CDR3 is 15 residues long. Germline CDR1 SGHRS, CDR2 YFSETQ. Trimming removed 0 bases from V and 3 bases from J, with 9 bases in between. The CDR3 coding sequence is TGCGCCAGCAGCTTGGACGAGACTGCTAATGAAAAACTGTTTTTT. This encodes CASSLDETANEKLFF.

The chain couples TRBV2 to TRBJ1-1; a weak D match, TRBD1 (6 bases). The CDR3 extends over 13 amino acids. The germline CDR1 and CDR2 sequences are SNHLY and FYNNEI. Trimming pared 7 bases from V and 4 bases from J, leaving 13 bases between. The CDR3 loop is CASTAEGGTEAFF. CDR3 coding DNA: TGTGCCAGCACTGCCGAGGGGGGCACTGAAGCTTTCTTT.

This clonotype was found once. This chain connects TRBV6-5 to TRBJ1-1, with D uncertain. CDR3 size: 14 residues. Trimming shortened V by 7 bases and J by 5 bases, and 17 bases separated the two germline ends. CDR1 and CDR2 (germline): MNHEY, SVGAGI. The CDR3 DNA reads as TGTGCCAGCACCCCCGGCGAGAAGAGAACTGAAGCTTTCTTT. Protein: CASTPGEKRTEAFF.

The genes are TRBV27 and TRBJ1-1; a possible D gene is TRBD1 (5 bases). This CDR3 spans 13 amino acids. Trimming cost V 6 bases and J 6 bases, with 14 bases left between them. CDR1 is MNHEY and CDR2 is SMNVEV in the germline V gene (reference sequence). CDR3 in amino acids: CASSWGPPSEAFF. CDR3 bases: TGTGCCAGCAGCTGGGGCCCGCCCTCTGAAGCTTTCTTT.

Note on this clonotype: This sequence may be a read error, since a much larger clone differs from it by one base. The CDR3 is CASSRGPAGRGYTF. As DNA, the CDR3 is TGCGCCAGCAGCCGAGGTCCGGCAGGGCGCGGCTACACCTTC. The genes are TRBV4-3 and TRBJ1-2; TRBD1 is a possible D gene (5 bases). With 4 bases removed from V and 8 bases from J, the gap between germline ends came to 17 bases. In germline, CDR1 is LGHNA, CDR2 YSLEER. The CDR3 spans 14 residues.

The sample holds a few counts of this clonotype. The V gene is TRBV3-1, the J gene TRBJ2-5, with 10 bases fitting TRBD2. The length of the CDR3 is 17 residues. Losses at the gene ends were 2 bases for V and 5 bases for J; bases not matched to a gene: 11. The germline CDR1 and CDR2 sequences are LGHDT and YNNKEL (reference sequence). CDR3 bases: TGTGCCAGCAGCCAACGGACTAGCGGAGGTGTGGGGGAGACCCAGTACTTC. Amino acid sequence: CASSQRTSGGVGETQYF.

Only a few counts were recorded for this clonotype. The chain is built from TRBV12-3 or TRBV12-4 and TRBJ1-1, with unresolved D. The V end lost 5 bases, the J end lost 7 bases, and 11 bases lay between the germline ends. This CDR3 spans 12 amino acids. The CDR3 DNA is TGTGCCAGCAGTCCCGGAGGGCTTGAAGCTTTCTTT. Translated: CASSPGGLEAFF.

Of note for this clonotype: This clone may be a read error of a much larger clone one base away. The genes are TRBV5-4 and TRBJ1-2; TRBD1 might be the D (5 bases). This CDR3 spans 14 amino acids. The germline V and J ends were trimmed by 3 bases and 6 bases, with 15 bases remaining between them. Per germline, CDR1 SGHNT and CDR2 YYREEE (reference sequence). The CDR3 protein is CASSYRDARDGYTF. The CDR3 nucleotides are TGTGCCAGCAGCTACCGGGACGCCCGAGATGGCTACACCTTC.

This clonotype was picked up many times. The rearrangement joins TRBV11-2 to TRBJ2-7; TRBD1 matches at 8 bases. This CDR3 spans 15 amino acids. Germline V gives CDR1 SGHAT, CDR2 FQNNGV. V lost 4 bases to trimming and J lost 0 bases; unmatched junction nucleotides: 5. The CDR3 DNA reads TGTGCCAGCAGCTGGACAGGGAAGAGCTCCTACGAGCAGTACTTC. Its translation: CASSWTGKSSYEQYF.

V and J are TRBV27 and TRBJ2-5; TRBD2 aligns across 13 bases. Per the germline V gene, CDR1 is MNHEY and CDR2 is SMNVEV (reference sequence). There are 15 residues in the CDR3. V dropped 5 bases and J dropped 7; count of bases not matched to a gene: 7. CDR3 nucleotide sequence: TGTGCCAGCAGTGGACTAGCGGGAGTCCAGGGGACCCAGTACTTC. It encodes CASSGLAGVQGTQYF.

This clonotype was found once. The chain carries TRBV7-6 and TRBJ2-7; TRBD2 agrees at 11 bases. The J call is in doubt because the DNA end fits TRBJ2-1 better. This CDR3 comprises 15 residues. The germline CDR1 and CDR2 sequences are SGHVS and FNYEAQ. Written as DNA, the CDR3 is TGTGCCAGCAGCTTAGCTAGCGGGAGGGCCTACGAGCAGTTCTTC. Residues: CASSLASGRAYEQFF.

The chain carries TRBV5-1 and TRBJ2-3; D may be TRBD2 (6 bases). This CDR3 contains 15 residues. V was pared by 4 bases and J by 0 bases, with 12 bases between. The germline gives CDR1 SGHRS, CDR2 YFSETQ. The chain's CDR3 is CASSAGTRSTDTQYF. The CDR3 nucleotides read TGCGCCAGCAGCGCCGGGACTCGGAGCACAGATACGCAGTATTTT.

The V and J genes are TRBV25-1 and TRBJ2-7; maybe TRBD2 (5 bases). The V end lost 9 bases, the J end lost 2 bases, and 14 bases lay between the germline ends. CDR3 length equals 13 residues. CDR1 MGHDK and CDR2 SYGVNS come from the germline V gene. The DNA of the CDR3 is TGTGCCAGTCACTCGGACTTCACCTACGAGCAGTACTTC. The encoded protein is CASHSDFTYEQYF.

The chain has TRBV18 and TRBJ1-6; the D is unclear. Deletions cut 8 bases from V and 8 bases from J, with 16 bases between. Germline V gene data show CDR1 as KGHSH and CDR2 as LQKENI. This CDR3 is built from 14 residues. Here the CDR3 DNA reads TGTGCCAGCCGGAAAGGGAGCGATGATTCACCCCTCCACTTT. It translates to CASRKGSDDSPLHF.

This clonotype has ten or more counts. J is TRBJ2-3 and V is TRBV20-1; D uncertain. This CDR3 comprises 15 residues. The germline V gene has CDR1 DFQATT and CDR2 SNEGSKA (reference sequence). Trimming left V 2 bases short and J 0 bases short, with 12 bases between. CDR3 sequence: CSARKARTSTDTQYF. The CDR3 DNA is TGCAGTGCTAGAAAAGCAAGAACTAGCACAGATACGCAGTATTTT.

This clonotype was found a few times. V usage is TRBV10-3 and J usage is TRBJ2-2; 8 bases map to TRBD1. V trimming: 11 bases; J trimming: 5 bases; junction bases outside the gene matches: 13. Germline-derived CDR1 and CDR2 are ENHRY and SYGVKD. The CDR3 consists of 15 residues. CDR3 coding DNA: TGTGCCTCCCGCCCCGGGACAGGTTCTACCGGGGAGCTGTTTTTT. This codes for CASRPGTGSTGELFF.

V gene TRBV5-1 combines with J gene TRBJ2-3; D remains unclear. From germline, CDR1 is SGHRS and CDR2 YFSETQ. The length of the CDR3 is 16 residues. Between the trimmed V and J ends, which lost 0 bases and 2 bases, there was a span of 13 bases. This CDR3 is CASSLGGWASTDTQYF. CDR3 nucleotides: TGCGCCAGCAGCTTGGGGGGTTGGGCTTCCACAGATACGCAGTATTTT.

This clonotype was recorded at least ten times. V and J are TRBV20-1 and TRBJ2-6; D remains ambiguous. This CDR3 region has 16 residues. Germline V gene lookup returns CDR1 DFQATT and CDR2 SNEGSKA (reference sequence). V was trimmed by 2 bases and J by 0 bases, leaving 11 bases between them. CDR3 amino acids: CSARRLQPSGANVLTF. CDR3 sequence (DNA): TGCAGTGCTAGACGTTTACAGCCCTCTGGGGCCAACGTCCTGACTTTC.

The chain joins TRBV6-5 to TRBJ1-2, with D unresolved. V lost 6 bases, J lost 7 bases, and 15 bases lay in between. The CDR3 is 13 amino acids. Germline loops: CDR1 MNHEY, CDR2 SVGAGI. The CDR3 reads CASSRGESGGYTF. Here the CDR3 DNA reads TGTGCCAGCAGCCGCGGGGAATCAGGTGGCTACACCTTC.

In this sample, this clonotype turned up a few times. This chain joins TRBV12-3 or TRBV12-4 and TRBJ2-1, with 9 positions matching TRBD2. Trimming removed 2 bases from V and 8 bases from J; junction bases left unmatched: 7. The CDR3 consists of 15 residues. The CDR3 DNA reads TGTGCCAGCAGTTTAACTAGCGGGCTTGCTGATGAGCAGTTCTTC. This encodes CASSLTSGLADEQFF.

This clonotype was detected only a few times. V is TRBV11-2 and J is TRBJ2-3, with 9 bases lining up with TRBD1. Looked up from germline, CDR1 is SGHAT and CDR2 is FQNNGV. The CDR3 contains 13 residues. The ends lost 11 bases at V and 3 bases at J; junction bases unmatched: 6. The CDR3 protein is CAGSGQGTDTQYF. Here the CDR3 DNA reads TGTGCCGGCTCCGGACAGGGGACAGATACGCAGTATTTT. The entire variable domain, with the rest obtained from reference TRBV11-2 and TRBJ2-3, is as follows: EAGVAQSPRYKIIEKRQSVAFWCNPISGHATLYWYQQILGQGPKLLIQFQNNGVVDDSQLPKDRFSAERLKGVDSTLKIQPAKLEDSAVYLCAGSGQGTDTQYFGPGTRLTVL.